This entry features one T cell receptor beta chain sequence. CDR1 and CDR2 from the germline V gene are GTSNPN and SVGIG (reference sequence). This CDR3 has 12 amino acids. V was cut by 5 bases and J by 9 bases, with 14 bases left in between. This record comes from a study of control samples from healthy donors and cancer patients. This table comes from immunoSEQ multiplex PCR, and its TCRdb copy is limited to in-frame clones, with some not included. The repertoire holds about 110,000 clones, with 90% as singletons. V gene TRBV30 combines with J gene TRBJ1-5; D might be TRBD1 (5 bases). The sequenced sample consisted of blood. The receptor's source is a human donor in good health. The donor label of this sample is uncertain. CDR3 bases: TGTGCCTGGGGTAATACCGGGGGGCCCCAGCATTTT. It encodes CAWGNTGGPQHF.